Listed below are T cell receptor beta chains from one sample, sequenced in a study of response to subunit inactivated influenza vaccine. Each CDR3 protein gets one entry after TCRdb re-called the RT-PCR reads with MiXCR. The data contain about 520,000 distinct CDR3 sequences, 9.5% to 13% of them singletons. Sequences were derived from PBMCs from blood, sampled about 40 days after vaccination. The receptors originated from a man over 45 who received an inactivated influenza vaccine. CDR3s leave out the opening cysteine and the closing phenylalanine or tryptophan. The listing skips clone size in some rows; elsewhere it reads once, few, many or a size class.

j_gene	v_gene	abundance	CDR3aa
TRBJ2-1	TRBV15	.	ATSRVQGGAYNEQF
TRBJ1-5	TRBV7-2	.	ASSPWDAQPQH
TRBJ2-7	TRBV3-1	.	ASSLLPAGADEQY
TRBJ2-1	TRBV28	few	ASSAGTLGDNEQF
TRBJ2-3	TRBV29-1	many	SVPPGGSTDTQY
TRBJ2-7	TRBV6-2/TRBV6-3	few	ASRTIHEQY
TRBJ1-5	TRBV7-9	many	ASSLDGRAQH
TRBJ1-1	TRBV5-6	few	ASSLGGWDTEAF
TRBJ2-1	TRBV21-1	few	ASSNYTRRRDAKGRLLSYNEQF
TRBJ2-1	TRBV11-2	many	ASSSIGNEQF
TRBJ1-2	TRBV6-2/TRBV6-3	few	ASSQTTVYGYT
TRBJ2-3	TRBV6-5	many	ASSSSGGMTDTQY
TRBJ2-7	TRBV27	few	ASSLRGQNEQY
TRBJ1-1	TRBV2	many	ATQQLNTEAF
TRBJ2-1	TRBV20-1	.	SATVLAEGVSYNEQF
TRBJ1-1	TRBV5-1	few	ASSDTMNTEAF
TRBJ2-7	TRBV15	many	ATSRRDSSYEQY
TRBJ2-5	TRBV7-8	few	ASSPSLAGEVQETQY
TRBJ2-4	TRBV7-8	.	ATSTGNYKNIQY
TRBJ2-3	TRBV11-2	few	ASSLLILEAGDTQY
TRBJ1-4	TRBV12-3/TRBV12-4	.	ASSWTGSGEKLS
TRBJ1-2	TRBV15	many	ATSRGGTLSNYGYT
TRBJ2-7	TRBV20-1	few	SAFFRGAYEQY
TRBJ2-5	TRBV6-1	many	ASSEAWKGQTQY
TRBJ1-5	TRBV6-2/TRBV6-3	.	ASSYHSNQPQH
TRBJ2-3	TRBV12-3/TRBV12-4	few	ASSFGQGSDTQY
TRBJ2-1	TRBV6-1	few	ASSPLSVRPGRSYNEQF
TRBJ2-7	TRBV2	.	ASSALGTGQASPN
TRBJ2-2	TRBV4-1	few	ASSWGTGITGELF
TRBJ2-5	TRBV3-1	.	TSTNRGETQY
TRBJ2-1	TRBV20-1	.	SAGPVGYNEQF
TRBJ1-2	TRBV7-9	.	ASSRTGGDNYGYT
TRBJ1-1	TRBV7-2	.	ASSRTGTTNTEAF
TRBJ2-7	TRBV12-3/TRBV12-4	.	VSSLEGENEQY
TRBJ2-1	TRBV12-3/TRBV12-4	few	ASSQRGASYNEQF
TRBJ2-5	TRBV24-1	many	ATSDPNPPGTQETQY
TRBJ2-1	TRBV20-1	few	SARNWHGEQF
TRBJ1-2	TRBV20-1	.	SARDRGYSYGYT
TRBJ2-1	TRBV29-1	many	SGRVAFGNEQF